The text below deals with one T cell receptor (beta chain). Data came from immunoSEQ multiplex PCR; TCRdb stores just in-frame clones and leaves some out. This sample carries approximately 130,000 clones, 80% of them seen once, and the ten largest clones take 25%. The sample is drawn from a study of blood T cell repertoires in COVID-19. Study details: From the United States, Italy and Spain came samples of acute and convalescent COVID-19. The analysed material was cDNA or gDNA that came from T cells, B-cell-depleted T cells, or PBMCs.

The CDR3 has 13 amino acids. Trimming removed 4 bases at V and 8 bases at J, with 15 bases between. Germline loops: CDR1 SGHRS, CDR2 YFSETQ. This TCR was recovered from a human donor in a cohort sampled during active COVID-19. The rearrangement uses TRBV5-1 and TRBJ1-1; D gene uncertain. What was sequenced was peripheral blood. CDR3 residues: CASSPVPGTEAFF. CDR3 coding DNA: TGCGCCAGCAGCCCGGTGCCGGGAACCGAAGCTTTCTTT.